These 23 T cell receptor beta chains share one sample of origin, sequenced in a study of chemoradiotherapy in HPV16-positive cancers. Clones were sequenced by immunoSEQ multiplex PCR, and TCRdb holds only the in-frame ones, with some missing. This sample has 20,000 to 25,000 clones, with around 88% found just once. The starting material was blood, obtained from a patient who underwent chemoradiotherapy. These receptors all come from a human donor with HPV-associated anogenital cancer.

This clone counts as medium-sized. The same CDR3 can be traced to other DNA sequences in this sample. CDR3 amino acids: CASRSPGQGIQPQHF. The CDR3 DNA sequence: TGTGCCAGCAGGTCCCCGGGACAGGGCATTCAGCCCCAGCATTTT. The chain combines TRBV6-6 with TRBJ1-5, with TRBD1 matching 9 bases. The CDR3 runs 15 residues. Germline CDR1 is MNHNY and CDR2 is SVGAGI (reference sequence). V was pared by 6 bases and J by 6 bases, with 9 bases of the junction left unmatched.

This clone was detected only once. This chain connects TRBV4-3 to TRBJ1-5; 7 positions agree with TRBD1. The V gene's germline CDR1 is LGHNA and CDR2 YSLEER. V shed 1 base, J shed 1 base, and the junction held 1 base outside the gene matches. CDR3 length equals 15 residues. The CDR3 reads CASSQGQGSNQPQHF. CDR3 sequence (DNA): TGCGCCAGCAGCCAAGGACAGGGAAGCAATCAGCCCCAGCATTTT.

This clone came up once. V is TRBV30 and J is TRBJ1-5; D unresolved. There are 14 residues in the CDR3. Trimming took off 3 bases at V and 4 bases at J, with 13 bases between the two ends. Germline V gene data show CDR1 as GTSNPN and CDR2 as SVGIG (reference sequence). This chain's CDR3 is CAWRPNTGNQPQHF. The CDR3 region has the DNA TGTGCCTGGAGGCCCAACACTGGAAATCAGCCCCAGCATTTT. Full variable domain (outside the CDR3, taken from reference TRBV30 and TRBJ1-5): SQTIHQWPATLVQPVGSPLSLECTVEGTSNPNLYWYRQAAGRGLQLLFYSVGIGQISSEVPQNLSASRPQDRQFILSSKKLLLSDSGFYLCAWRPNTGNQPQHFGDGTRLSIL.

J is TRBJ1-2 and V is TRBV5-1, with D maybe TRBD1 (6 bases). V lost 0 bases and J lost 3, with 18 bases in between. Per germline, CDR1 SGHRS and CDR2 YFSETQ. The length of the CDR3 is 17 residues. This chain's CDR3 is CASSLEAAGDTYYGYTF. The CDR3 nucleotides read TGCGCCAGCAGCTTGGAGGCCGCCGGGGACACCTACTATGGCTACACCTTC.

The CDR3 reads CASSQGSGGTYEQYF. CDR3 sequence (DNA): TGCGCCAGCAGCCAAGGTTCAGGGGGTACCTACGAGCAGTACTTC. The genes are TRBV4-1 and TRBJ2-7; the match to TRBD1 covers 7 bases. Trimming removed 1 base from V and 2 bases from J; junction bases left unmatched: 5. From germline, CDR1 is MGHRA and CDR2 YSYEKL. CDR3 size: 15 residues.

This clone was observed once. The chain has TRBV5-6 and TRBJ2-5; D is possibly TRBD1 (6 bases). V was shortened by 3 bases and J by 2 bases, with 17 bases between the two germline ends. This CDR3 has 16 residues. Germline lookup yields CDR1 SGHDT and CDR2 YYEEEE. DNA of the CDR3: TGTGCCAGCAGCTCGGGCGCCCCCGACAGGCAAGAGACCCAGTACTTC. This encodes CASSSGAPDRQETQYF.

As DNA, the CDR3 is TGTGCCAGCAGCCATCCGGTAGAGGCCGGGGAGCTGTTTTTT. Protein: CASSHPVEAGELFF. The chain joins TRBV7-2 to TRBJ2-2; the D is unclear. CDR1 is SGHTA and CDR2 is FQGNSA in the germline V gene. V was shortened by 5 bases and J by 6 bases, with 13 bases between the two germline ends. This CDR3 is built from 14 residues.

The chain uses TRBV5-1 and TRBJ2-3; D not resolved. CDR1 is SGHRS, CDR2 YFSETQ, per germline. The CDR3 extends over 12 amino acids. The germline V and J ends were trimmed by 0 bases and 6 bases, with 5 bases remaining between them. In DNA form, the CDR3 reads TGCGCCAGCAGCTTGGAAGGGGATACGCAGTATTTT. Protein sequence: CASSLEGDTQYF.

The chain links TRBV27 to TRBJ1-2; possibly TRBD1 for D (6 bases). This CDR3 comprises 15 residues. V lost 5 bases, J lost 2 bases, and 15 bases lay in between. Germline V gene data show CDR1 as MNHEY and CDR2 as SMNVEV (reference sequence). The CDR3 protein is CASSPLGQPNYGYTF. The CDR3 DNA reads TGTGCCAGCAGTCCCTTAGGACAGCCAAACTATGGCTACACCTTC.

V usage is TRBV18 and J usage is TRBJ1-2; 7 nucleotides align to TRBD1. Germline V gene lookup returns CDR1 KGHSH and CDR2 LQKENI. Trimming removed 0 bases from V and 4 bases from J; junction bases left unmatched: 5. The length of the CDR3 is 15 residues. The CDR3: CASSPPGRGTYGYTF. The CDR3, as DNA: TGTGCCAGCTCACCACCGGGCAGGGGGACCTATGGCTACACCTTC.

This clone was detected only once. This sequence joins TRBV5-1 and TRBJ2-3; 11 nucleotides agree with TRBD2. Germline CDR1 reads SGHRS; CDR2 reads YFSETQ. This CDR3 region has 14 residues. J lost 8 bases, V lost 5 bases, and 7 bases had no gene match. DNA of the CDR3: TGCGCCAGCAGACCGACTAGCGGGAAGGCTACGCAGTATTTT. Translated, it gives CASRPTSGKATQYF.

This clone showed up just a few times. The V gene is TRBV19, the J gene TRBJ1-6, with a possible D match to TRBD1 (5 bases). Germline V gene sequence: CDR1 LNHDA, CDR2 SQIVND (reference sequence). The CDR3 runs 14 residues. With 4 bases removed from V and 4 bases from J, the gap between germline ends came to 8 bases. The CDR3 spells CASSTQDYNSPLHF. The CDR3, as DNA: TGTGCCAGTAGTACACAGGATTATAATTCACCCCTCCACTTT.

The sample holds one count of this clone. The CDR3 sequence is CASSPGQHSNQPQHF. CDR3 coding DNA: TGTGCCAGCAGCCCTGGACAACATAGCAATCAGCCCCAGCATTTT. The rearrangement uses TRBV11-2 and TRBJ1-5; weak D call: TRBD1 (5 bases). The CDR3 is 15 residues long. CDR1 SGHAT and CDR2 FQNNGV come from the germline V gene. V lost 5 bases to trimming and J lost 0 bases, with 11 bases between them.

This clone was detected once. The rearrangement uses TRBV11-2 and TRBJ2-5; 10 bases agree with TRBD2. The ends lost 5 bases at V and 1 base at J; junction bases unmatched: 7. The CDR3 sequence is 16 residues long. Germline-derived CDR1 and CDR2 are SGHAT and FQNNGV. The CDR3, as DNA: TGTGCCAGCAGCCTGGGCGCTAGCGGGGGCCAAGAGACCCAGTACTTC. Residues: CASSLGASGGQETQYF.

The chain carries TRBV30 and TRBJ2-7; D may be TRBD1 (6 bases). This CDR3 has 14 residues. Trimming pared 2 bases from V and 2 bases from J, leaving 13 bases between. Germline CDR1 GTSNPN, CDR2 SVGIG (reference sequence). The CDR3 region has the DNA TGTGCCTGGAGTAGGTACAGGGACCCCTACGAGCAGTACTTC. Translation gives CAWSRYRDPYEQYF.

The chain uses TRBV5-4 and TRBJ2-1; 15 bases are shared with TRBD2. The CDR3 has 18 amino acids. The germline gives CDR1 SGHNT, CDR2 YYREEE (reference sequence). The J segment lost 4 bases and the V segment lost 4 bases, leaving 9 bases of the junction unmatched. CDR3 bases: TGTGCCAGCAGCCGTAGGACTAGCGGGAGGGCGGGGTACAATGAGCAGTTCTTC. It specifies CASSRRTSGRAGYNEQFF. The variable domain in full, completed from reference TRBV5-4 and TRBJ2-1, reads ETGVTQSPTHLIKTRGQQVTLRCSSQSGHNTVSWYQQALGQGPQFIFQYYREEENGRGNFPPRFSGLQFPNYSSELNVNALELDDSALYLCASSRRTSGRAGYNEQFFGPGTRLTVL.

J is TRBJ2-7 and V is TRBV5-4; TRBD1 aligns across 8 bases. The germline V gene has CDR1 SGHNT and CDR2 YYREEE (reference sequence). V trimming: 3 bases; J trimming: 6 bases; junction bases outside the gene matches: 8. CDR3 size: 14 residues. The CDR3 DNA sequence: TGTGCCAGCAGCTGGGGGGACAGGCTCCTCGAGCAGTACTTC. It is translated as CASSWGDRLLEQYF.

The V call is TRBV7-2, the J call TRBJ2-5; D not resolved. Trimming stripped 1 base from V and 5 bases from J, with 17 bases between. Germline loops: CDR1 SGHTA, CDR2 FQGNSA. This CDR3 contains 16 residues. Written as DNA, the CDR3 is TGTGCCAGCAGCTTAGTTCGTAATTCCTTGACGGAGACCCAGTACTTC. It is translated as CASSLVRNSLTETQYF.

This clone occurred once. The chain recombines TRBV5-1 with TRBJ2-7; the match to TRBD1 covers 10 bases. The CDR3 runs 14 residues. V trimming: 2 bases; J trimming: 4 bases; junction bases outside the gene matches: 3. Germline CDR1 reads SGHRS; CDR2 reads YFSETQ. This chain's CDR3 is CASSFDRGRYEQYF. Here the CDR3 DNA reads TGCGCCAGCAGCTTCGACAGGGGGCGGTACGAGCAGTACTTC. The variable domain in full, with the rest retrieved from reference TRBV5-1 and TRBJ2-7, is KAGVTQTPRYLIKTRGQQVTLSCSPISGHRSVSWYQQTPGQGLQFLFEYFSETQRNKGNFPGRFSGRQFSNSRSEMNVSTLELGDSALYLCASSFDRGRYEQYFGPGTRLTVT.

V gene TRBV12-5 combines with J gene TRBJ1-1; D might be TRBD1 (5 bases). The germline gives CDR1 LGHNT, CDR2 FRNRAP. The length of the CDR3 is 18 residues. The V end was cut by 1 base, the J end by 0 bases, with 18 bases between. CDR3: CASGLAVGGAGMNTEAFF. Written as DNA, the CDR3 is TGTGCTAGTGGTTTGGCAGTCGGAGGGGCAGGGATGAACACTGAAGCTTTCTTT.

V usage is TRBV5-5 and J usage is TRBJ2-5, with TRBD2 matching over 12 bases. CDR1 and CDR2 from the germline V gene are SGHKS and YYEKEE (reference sequence). This CDR3 has 17 amino acids. The V gene end was trimmed by 1 base and the J gene end by 1 base; junction bases not matched to a gene: 5. In DNA form, the CDR3 reads TGTGCCAGCAGCTTGCGGCTAGCGGGAGGGATCCAAGAGACCCAGTACTTC. It yields the protein CASSLRLAGGIQETQYF. Full variable domain (remainder filled in from reference TRBV5-5 and TRBJ2-5): DAGVTQSPTHLIKTRGQQVTLRCSPISGHKSVSWYQQVLGQGPQFIFQYYEKEERGRGNFPDRFSARQFPNYSSELNVNALLLGDSALYLCASSLRLAGGIQETQYFGPGTRLLVL.

J is TRBJ1-5 and V is TRBV6-4, with D perhaps TRBD1 (5 bases). Germline V gene data show CDR1 as MRHNA and CDR2 as SNTAGT. CDR3 length equals 15 residues. The V and J ends lost 4 bases and 3 bases respectively, with 13 bases between them. CDR3 bases: TGTGCCAGCAGTGCCGGGACGAATGACAATCAGCCCCAGCATTTT. Residues: CASSAGTNDNQPQHF.

The chain uses TRBV7-2 and TRBJ1-3; D unresolved. Trimming pared 1 base from V and 3 bases from J, leaving 10 bases between. CDR3 size: 15 residues. The germline CDR1 and CDR2 sequences are SGHTA and FQGNSA. The CDR3 reads CASSLVGRSGNTIYF. Here the CDR3 DNA reads TGTGCCAGCAGCTTAGTAGGGCGAAGTGGAAACACCATATATTTT.